This T cell receptor beta chain derives from a study of PD-L1 blockade in urothelial cancer. Germline V CDR1 and CDR2: GTSNPN, SVGIG (reference sequence). Trimming took 2 bases from V and 3 from J; bases not matched to a gene: 9. The length of the CDR3 is 16 residues. Indicated time point: peripheral blood 6 weeks after treatment start. Profiling relied on immunoSEQ multiplex PCR, and the TCRdb table lists in-frame clones only, not all of them. The data show about 41,000 clones, around 83% seen once. This clone has just one count. The TCR was taken from a man in his 70s with urothelial cancer. This rearrangement joins TRBV30 to TRBJ2-3, with 9 positions matching TRBD2. The starting material was PBMCs, obtained around atezolizumab (anti-PD-L1) treatment. In nucleotides, the CDR3 is TGTGCCTGGAGTAGCGGGAGGATTTTAGAGACAGATACGCAGTATTTT. This encodes CAWSSGRILETDTQYF.